This TCR beta chain is from a study of control samples from healthy donors and cancer patients. Profiled with immunoSEQ multiplex PCR; TCRdb holds only in-frame clones, not every one. The sample lists 120,000 to 150,000 clones, 88% occurring once. Germline loops: CDR1 GTSNPN, CDR2 SVGIG (reference sequence). The length of the CDR3 is 13 residues. The V end lost 2 bases, the J end lost 6 bases, and 13 bases lay between the germline ends. Material: blood. The gene calls are TRBV30 and TRBJ1-1, with no clear D. The origin of this receptor is a young woman in good health. In nucleotides, the CDR3 is TGTGCCTGGAGTCCCCGAAGAGATGCTGAAGCTTTCTTT. Residues: CAWSPRRDAEAFF.